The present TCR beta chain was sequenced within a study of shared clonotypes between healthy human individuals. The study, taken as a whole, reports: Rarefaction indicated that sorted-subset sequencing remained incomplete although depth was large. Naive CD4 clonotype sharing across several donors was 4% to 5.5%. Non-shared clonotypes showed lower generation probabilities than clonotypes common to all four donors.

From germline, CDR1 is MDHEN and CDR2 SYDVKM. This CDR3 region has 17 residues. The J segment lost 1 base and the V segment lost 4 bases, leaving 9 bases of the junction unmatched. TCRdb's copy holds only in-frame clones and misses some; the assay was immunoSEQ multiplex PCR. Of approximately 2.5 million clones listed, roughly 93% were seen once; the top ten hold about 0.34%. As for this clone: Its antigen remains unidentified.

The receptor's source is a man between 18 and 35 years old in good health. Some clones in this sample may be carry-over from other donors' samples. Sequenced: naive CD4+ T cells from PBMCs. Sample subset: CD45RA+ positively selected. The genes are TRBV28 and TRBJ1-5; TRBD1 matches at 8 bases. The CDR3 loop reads CASSSFGQGRSNQPQHF. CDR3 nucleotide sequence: TGTGCCAGCAGTTCTTTCGGACAGGGAAGGAGCAATCAGCCCCAGCATTTT. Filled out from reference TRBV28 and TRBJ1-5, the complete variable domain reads DVKVTQSSRYLVKRTGEKVFLECVQDMDHENMFWYRQDPGLGLRLIYFSYDVKMKEKGDIPEGYSVSREKKERFSLILESASTNQTSMYLCASSSFGQGRSNQPQHFGDGTRLSIL.